This T cell receptor (beta chain) is from a study of blood T cell repertoires in COVID-19. Across the whole study: The United States, Italy and Spain were the sources of the acute and convalescent COVID-19 samples.

This CDR3 region has 13 residues. Germline CDR1 reads LGHDT; CDR2 reads YNNKEL (reference sequence). The ends lost 4 bases at V and 5 bases at J; junction bases unmatched: 4. In the authors' methods: Using reference gene primer amplification, nucleated cell counts were estimated. Here immunoSEQ multiplex PCR was the method, and the copy in TCRdb shows in-frame clones only, minus some. The V and J calls and the clone size are those of that table, but D and trimming were determined from the DNA. The sample shows some 110,000 clones, 60% to 85% of them seen only once. The sequence was collected from a man between 65 and 85 years old with acute or convalescent COVID-19. V usage is TRBV3-1 (or the pseudogene TRBV3-2) and J usage is TRBJ2-7, with 8 bases fitting TRBD1. The material sequenced was peripheral blood. The CDR3 reads CASSRTGRDEQYF. The CDR3, as DNA: TGTGCCAGCAGCCGGACAGGGCGCGACGAGCAGTACTTC.